The rows below give T cell receptor beta chains drawn from one sample of a study of cytomegalovirus exposure and HLA in healthy donors. The repertoire was sequenced with immunoSEQ multiplex PCR; TCRdb's copy has only in-frame clones and lacks some. The table records tens of thousands of clones, roughly 77% of them present only once. Sequencing input: PBMCs. These receptors originate from a woman aged 40 to 49 in good health and CMV-seropositive. Each CDR3 is given with its conserved first and last residue. Each record gives: V gene, D gene, clone size, J gene, CDR3 DNA, CDR3 protein. D genes are given only for firm matches. The listing skips clone size in some rows; elsewhere it reads once, few, many or a size class.

>TRBV29-1|TRBD1|-|TRBJ2-7
TGCAGCGTCCTGGACAGGGAAGGCTACTACGAGCAGTACTTC
CSVLDREGYYEQYF
>TRBV27|TRBD1|-|TRBJ1-5
TGTGCCAGCAGTTTCACAGGGGCCTACAATCAGCCCCAGCATTTT
CASSFTGAYNQPQHF
>TRBV15|-|-|TRBJ1-1
TGTGCCACCAGCTATAATAGAGGGAACACTGAAGCTTTCTTT
CATSYNRGNTEAFF
>TRBV19|-|-|TRBJ2-1
TGTGCCAGTACCCCGGAGAGCTCCTACAATGAGCAGTTCTTC
CASTPESSYNEQFF
>TRBV28|TRBD1|-|TRBJ1-1
TGTGCCACCTCTATTGGGGGACAGATGAACACTGAAGCTTTCTTT
CATSIGGQMNTEAFF
>TRBV4-2|TRBD2|-|TRBJ2-1
TGTGCCAGCAGCGGGACTAAGAGAAACAATGAGCAGTTCTTC
CASSGTKRNNEQFF
>TRBV7-9|TRBD1|-|TRBJ2-2
TGTGCCAGCAGCCTGGCCGGGACAGGGACCGGGGAGCTGTTTTTT
CASSLAGTGTGELFF
>TRBV14|TRBD2|-|TRBJ2-5
TGTGCCAGCAGCCAAGAGATAGGGAGGGGTGTAGAGACCCAGTACTTC
CASSQEIGRGVETQYF
>TRBV10-3|TRBD1|-|TRBJ1-4
TGTGCCATCAGCGAATACGACAGGGGCTCAACTAATGAAAAACTGTTTTTT
CAISEYDRGSTNEKLFF
>TRBV7-6|-|-|TRBJ2-3
TGTGCCAGCAGCTTAACTGTAGCGGATACGCAGTATTTT
CASSLTVADTQYF
>TRBV6-1|-|-|TRBJ2-2
TGTGCCAGCTGCATGGACAGACTGAACACCGGGGAGCTGTTTTTT
CASCMDRLNTGELFF
>TRBV30|TRBD1|-|TRBJ2-5
TGTGCCTGGAGGTCGTTACAGGGGTACCAAGAGACCCAGTACTTC
CAWRSLQGYQETQYF
>TRBV9|-|-|TRBJ1-5
TGTGCCAGCAGCGTGGGAGGGAAAGACAATCAGCCCCAGCATTTT
CASSVGGKDNQPQHF
>TRBV11-1|-|-|TRBJ2-2
TGTGCCAGCAGCTTAGTTTCAGGTACCACCGCCGGGGAGCTGTTTTTT
CASSLVSGTTAGELFF
>TRBV27|-|-|TRBJ2-3
TGTGCCAGCAGTTTTGGGCTCACAGATACGCAGTATTTT
CASSFGLTDTQYF
>TRBV6-5|-|few|TRBJ1-5
TGTGCCAGCAGTTACTCGCGAGCTAATAGCAATCAGCCCCAGCATTTT
CASSYSRANSNQPQHF
>TRBV27|TRBD2|-|TRBJ2-6
TGTGCCAGCAGTTTATTGGGGAGCGGGAGTCTCTCCGGGGCCAACGTCCTGACTTTC
CASSLLGSGSLSGANVLTF
>TRBV9|-|few|TRBJ1-5
TGTGCCAGCAAGAGATATCGACAGACTAATCAGCCCCAGCATTTT
CASKRYRQTNQPQHF
>TRBV2|TRBD1|-|TRBJ2-7
TGTGCCAGCCCCGGTGGAGAGGGGGCTTTGGAAGAGCAGTACTTC
CASPGGEGALEEQYF
>TRBV19|-|few|TRBJ1-5
TGTGCCAGTAGTAACAGGGTGATCAATCAGCCCCAGCATTTT
CASSNRVINQPQHF
>TRBV7-2|-|-|TRBJ2-3
TGTGCCAGCAGCTTAGCCTCTAGCAGCTCTAGCACAGATACGCAGTATTTT
CASSLASSSSSTDTQYF
>TRBV25-1|-|-|TRBJ2-7
TGTGCCAGCAGCGACAGGACCTACGAGCAGTACTTC
CASSDRTYEQYF
>TRBV6-5|TRBD1|-|TRBJ2-7
TGTGCCAGCAGTTACTCGGGACAGGGGGCCGGCTACGAGCAGTACTTC
CASSYSGQGAGYEQYF
>TRBV6-6|TRBD1|once|TRBJ2-3
TGTGCCAGCAGTCCTAGGGGGCCGCGGACAGATACGCAGTATTTT
CASSPRGPRTDTQYF
>TRBV11-2|-|-|TRBJ2-3
TGTGCCAGCAGCTCTACCCGGGGAGATACGCAGTATTTT
CASSSTRGDTQYF
>TRBV6-4|TRBD1|-|TRBJ1-2
TGTGCCAGCAGTGAAGAGGCAGGGGGCGGCTTTGGCTACACCTTC
CASSEEAGGGFGYTF
>TRBV30|-|-|TRBJ1-1
TGTGCCTGGAACCCCAGCACAAGGGGCGCTTTCTTT
CAWNPSTRGAFF